Below are 28 T cell receptor beta chains sequenced from a single sample in a study of cytomegalovirus exposure and HLA in healthy donors. PCR amplification relied on 60 Vbeta primers (plus 13 Jbeta primers). Profiled with immunoSEQ multiplex PCR; TCRdb holds only in-frame clones, not every one. The sample shows about 120,000 clones, 6.5% to 9.5% of them seen only once. The sample comprised PBMCs. Every receptor here comes from a woman in her thirties or forties in good health and CMV-seropositive.

The chain links TRBV19 to TRBJ2-7; 7 positions match TRBD2. This CDR3 is built from 15 residues. V was clipped by 1 base and J by 3 bases; unmatched bases: 6. Germline CDR1 reads LNHDA; CDR2 reads SQIVND (reference sequence). CDR3 loop: CASSIALSGDYEQYF. The CDR3 region has the DNA TGTGCCAGTAGTATAGCTCTGAGCGGGGACTACGAGCAGTACTTC.

The chain recombines TRBV4-1 with TRBJ1-4; no clear D gene. Germline V lookup: CDR1 MGHRA, CDR2 YSYEKL. V lost 2 bases and J 8 bases, leaving 12 bases between the germline ends. CDR3 size: 14 residues. CDR3 protein: CASSQMIQPEKLFF. The CDR3 coding sequence is TGCGCCAGCAGCCAAATGATACAGCCGGAAAAACTGTTTTTT.

This clone was found a few times. The chain links TRBV7-2 to TRBJ1-6, with D possibly being TRBD1 (5 bases). The CDR3 loop spans 16 amino acids. CDR1 is SGHTA, CDR2 FQGNSA, per germline. V lost 3 bases and J lost 5, with 14 bases in between. The CDR3 DNA is TGTGCCAGCAGCTTGTCTAGGGGAAGGAATAATTCACCCCTCCACTTT. Its protein product is CASSLSRGRNNSPLHF. Complete variable domain (other parts from reference TRBV7-2 and TRBJ1-6): GAGVSQSPSNKVTEKGKDVELRCDPISGHTALYWYRQSLGQGLEFLIYFQGNSAPDKSGLPSDRFSAERTGGSVSTLTIQRTQQEDSAVYLCASSLSRGRNNSPLHFGNGTRLTVT.

The chain uses TRBV9 and TRBJ2-2; D is uncertain. The V and J ends lost 4 bases and 1 base respectively, with 14 bases between them. This CDR3 spans 16 amino acids. Per the germline V gene, CDR1 is SGDLS and CDR2 is YYNGEE. CDR3 in amino acids: CASSPRPPGNTGELFF. The CDR3 coding sequence is TGTGCCAGCAGCCCGAGACCCCCGGGGAACACCGGGGAGCTGTTTTTT.

This clone appeared a few times. V gene TRBV14 combines with J gene TRBJ2-3; 11 positions agree with TRBD1. The germline CDR1 and CDR2 sequences are SGHDN and FVKESK. The trim removed 2 bases at V and 4 bases at J, leaving 2 bases unmatched. The CDR3 is 15 amino acids. The CDR3 sequence is CASSQWGQGADTQYF. The CDR3, as DNA: TGTGCCAGCAGCCAATGGGGACAGGGGGCAGATACGCAGTATTTT.

V and J are TRBV6-4 and TRBJ1-2, with D maybe TRBD1 (5 bases). The length of the CDR3 is 16 residues. V shed 0 bases and J shed 3 bases, with 14 bases lying between them. Germline V lookup: CDR1 MRHNA, CDR2 SNTAGT. The CDR3 nucleotides are TGTGCCAGCAGTGACTCGAGCAGGGAGGGGCACTATGGCTACACCTTC. It encodes CASSDSSREGHYGYTF.

As concerns this clone: A far larger clone is just one base off, so this is likely a read error. This specimen includes other DNA sequences encoding the same CDR3. J is TRBJ1-6 and V is TRBV30; a possible D gene is TRBD1 (5 bases). The CDR3 has 14 amino acids. Germline CDR1 reads GTSNPN; CDR2 reads SVGIG (reference sequence). The DNA for the CDR3 is TGCGCCTGGGGCTCCCCAGGGCAAAATTCACCCCTCCACTTT. Translated, it gives CAWGSPGQNSPLHF.

This rearrangement joins TRBV7-2 to TRBJ1-3; D is unresolved. Germline lookup yields CDR1 SGHTA and CDR2 FQGNSA. The CDR3 has 15 residues. Trimming cost V 1 base and J 0 bases, with 7 bases left between them. The CDR3 region is CASSLVSRSGNTIYF. CDR3 in DNA: TGTGCCAGCAGCTTAGTCTCCCGCTCTGGAAACACCATATATTTT.

This sequence joins TRBV30 and TRBJ1-4; 9 nucleotides line up with TRBD1. This CDR3 comprises 13 residues. J gave up 7 bases and V 3 bases, and 3 bases lay outside the gene matches. The V gene's germline CDR1 is GTSNPN and CDR2 SVGIG (reference sequence). The CDR3 protein is CAWRDRGIEKLFF. In nucleotides, the CDR3 is TGTGCCTGGAGAGACAGGGGGATTGAAAAACTGTTTTTT.

This sequence joins TRBV5-1 and TRBJ2-7; maybe TRBD2 (5 bases). The CDR3 is 13 residues long. In germline, CDR1 is SGHRS, CDR2 YFSETQ. V was cut by 3 bases and J by 4 bases, with 11 bases left in between. CDR3 nucleotide sequence: TGCGCCAGCAGCTGGACCGGAGGTTACGAGCAGTACTTC. The encoded protein is CASSWTGGYEQYF. Full variable domain (remainder filled in from reference TRBV5-1 and TRBJ2-7): KAGVTQTPRYLIKTRGQQVTLSCSPISGHRSVSWYQQTPGQGLQFLFEYFSETQRNKGNFPGRFSGRQFSNSRSEMNVSTLELGDSALYLCASSWTGGYEQYFGPGTRLTVT.

The chain combines TRBV14 with TRBJ2-7; perhaps TRBD2 as D (5 bases). Trimming removed 6 bases from V and 7 bases from J, with 10 bases in between. Germline V gene sequence: CDR1 SGHDN, CDR2 FVKESK. The CDR3 sequence is 11 residues long. The CDR3 nucleotides are TGTGCCAGCAGGTCCAGAGGGGAGCAGTACTTC. This codes for CASRSRGEQYF.

A note on this clone: Other nucleotide sequences in the sample specify the same CDR3. The chain is built from TRBV2 and TRBJ2-7; TRBD2 matches 11 bases. Germline values: CDR1 SNHLY, CDR2 FYNNEI. J was trimmed by 3 bases and V by 7 bases; bases with no gene match: 14. The CDR3 spans 17 residues. The CDR3 is CASKPSLAGGPYYEQYF. In DNA form, the CDR3 reads TGTGCCAGCAAACCGAGTCTAGCGGGGGGACCCTACTACGAGCAGTACTTC.

There are a few counts of this clone. CDR3 nucleotides: TGTGCCAGCAGTTACTCGACCCGGGGTCAAGAGACCCAGTACTTC. This sequence encodes CASSYSTRGQETQYF. The rearrangement uses TRBV6-5 and TRBJ2-5, with a tentative D call TRBD2 (5 bases). In germline, CDR1 is MNHEY, CDR2 SVGAGI. This CDR3 region has 15 residues. Trimming removed 0 bases at V and 2 bases at J, with 10 bases between.

There are a few counts of this clone. The rearrangement links TRBV18 to TRBJ2-7; 8 nucleotides match TRBD1. The V gene end was trimmed by 8 bases and the J gene end by 6 bases; junction bases not matched to a gene: 9. Germline V gene sequence: CDR1 KGHSH, CDR2 LQKENI. The CDR3 contains 13 residues. CDR3 nucleotide sequence: TGTGCCAGCCACCCGGGACAGGTGACCGAGCAGTACTTC. It translates to CASHPGQVTEQYF.

The chain is built from TRBV7-9 and TRBJ1-1; weak D call: TRBD1 (5 bases). The CDR3 is 16 amino acids. Germline V gene lookup returns CDR1 SEHNR and CDR2 FQNEAQ (reference sequence). V lost 2 bases to trimming and J lost 8 bases, with 21 bases between them. The CDR3 sequence: CASSLRPGVGGAEAFF. The CDR3 DNA follows: TGTGCCAGCAGCTTAAGGCCGGGGGTCGGTGGAGCGGAAGCTTTCTTT. Looking up the rest from reference TRBV7-9 and TRBJ1-1 gives the full variable domain: DTGVSQNPRHKITKRGQNVTFRCDPISEHNRLYWYRQTLGQGPEFLTYFQNEAQLEKSRLLSDRFSAERPKGSFSTLEIQRTEQGDSAMYLCASSLRPGVGGAEAFFGQGTRLTVV.

The chain joins TRBV5-1 to TRBJ2-7, with 7 positions matching TRBD1. The V and J ends lost 3 bases and 7 bases, in that order; junction bases with no gene match: 16. Per the germline V gene, CDR1 is SGHRS and CDR2 is YFSETQ. This CDR3 is 16 amino acids long. As DNA, the CDR3 is TGCGCCAGCAGCTCGGACCCTGGGACAGACCTAGGGGAGCAGTACTTC. This encodes CASSSDPGTDLGEQYF. Combining the CDR3 with reference TRBV5-1 and TRBJ2-7 gives the whole variable domain KAGVTQTPRYLIKTRGQQVTLSCSPISGHRSVSWYQQTPGQGLQFLFEYFSETQRNKGNFPGRFSGRQFSNSRSEMNVSTLELGDSALYLCASSSDPGTDLGEQYFGPGTRLTVT.

The chain joins TRBV5-1 to TRBJ2-1; weak D call: TRBD2 (6 bases). CDR1 SGHRS and CDR2 YFSETQ come from the germline V gene. The CDR3 loop spans 13 amino acids. V was trimmed by 4 bases and J by 8 bases, leaving 13 bases between them. Written as DNA, the CDR3 is TGCGCCAGCAGCCGCCGACTAGGGCATGAGCAGTTCTTC. This sequence encodes CASSRRLGHEQFF.

Only a few counts were recorded for this clone. The chain carries TRBV5-3 and TRBJ2-7, with TRBD1 matching over 10 bases. TRBV5-3 is an ORF for which the function is uncertain. The CDR3 runs to 18 residues. V lost 0 bases and J lost 4; bases outside the gene matches: 13. Written as DNA, the CDR3 is TGTGCCAGAAGCTTGGGGGGACAGGGGAGCCAGGACACTTACGAGCAGTACTTC. It codes for CARSLGGQGSQDTYEQYF.

This clone was observed a few times. V gene TRBV6-4 combines with J gene TRBJ2-1; TRBD2 agrees at 7 bases. J gave up 0 bases and V 0 bases, and 5 bases lay outside the gene matches. CDR3 length equals 17 residues. Germline-derived CDR1 and CDR2 are MRHNA and SNTAGT. The CDR3 sequence: CASSDSMKRGSYNEQFF. As DNA, the CDR3 is TGTGCCAGCAGTGACTCGATGAAGCGGGGCTCCTACAATGAGCAGTTCTTC.

This clone appeared once. V usage is TRBV27 and J usage is TRBJ2-5, with 10 bases fitting TRBD1. The germline CDR1 and CDR2 sequences are MNHEY and SMNVEV (reference sequence). V lost 2 bases, J lost 5 bases, and 8 bases stayed unmatched. This CDR3 spans 16 amino acids. The CDR3 loop reads CASSLRQGAAPETQYF. The DNA for the CDR3 is TGTGCCAGCAGTTTACGACAGGGGGCAGCCCCCGAGACCCAGTACTTC.

A note on this clone: One end of the junction fails to match germline, which may point to a read error. The sample holds other DNA sequences that translate to the same CDR3. The chain combines TRBV2 with TRBJ2-3; TRBD1 matches at 7 bases. CDR3 length: 16 residues. From germline, CDR1 is SNHLY and CDR2 FYNNEI. In DNA, the CDR3 is TGCGCCAGCAGTGAACGGGGACAGTATAGCACAGATACGCAGTATTTT. Translation gives CASSERGQYSTDTQYF.

The chain is built from TRBV5-1 and TRBJ2-3; 7 bases are a match to TRBD2. Trimming removed 4 bases from V and 7 bases from J; junction bases left unmatched: 15. The CDR3 consists of 16 residues. Germline V lookup: CDR1 SGHRS, CDR2 YFSETQ. CDR3 in DNA: TGCGCCAGCAGCCCCAAATGGGGGGGTTTGGGAAATACGCAGTATTTT. This translates into CASSPKWGGLGNTQYF.

The chain combines TRBV19 with TRBJ1-1; D may be TRBD1 (6 bases). The germline V and J ends were trimmed by 10 bases and 0 bases, with 18 bases remaining between them. The CDR3 is made up of 15 amino acids. Looked up from germline, CDR1 is LNHDA and CDR2 is SQIVND (reference sequence). This CDR3 is CATQLGGTMNTEAFF. The CDR3 DNA sequence: TGTGCCACACAACTCGGGGGGACAATGAACACTGAAGCTTTCTTT. The full variable domain, its missing parts supplied by reference TRBV19 and TRBJ1-1, is DGGITQSPKYLFRKEGQNVTLSCEQNLNHDAMYWYRQDPGQGLRLIYYSQIVNDFQKGDIAEGYSVSREKKESFPLTVTSAQKNPTAFYLCATQLGGTMNTEAFFGQGTRLTVV.

This clone was seen only a few times. The chain has TRBV27 and TRBJ2-3; 9 bases match TRBD2. The V gene's germline CDR1 is MNHEY and CDR2 SMNVEV (reference sequence). Trimming at V came to 5 bases and at J to 6 bases, leaving 0 bases not matched to a gene. CDR3 length: 12 residues. The DNA for the CDR3 is TGTGCCAGCAGTAGCGGGGGGGATACGCAGTATTTT. This encodes CASSSGGDTQYF.

The chain employs TRBV11-1 and TRBJ1-5; 7 bases are a match to TRBD1. Germline CDR1 is SGHAT and CDR2 is FQDESV (reference sequence). The CDR3 is 14 residues long. V lost 3 bases and J lost 6; bases outside the gene matches: 5. The CDR3 is CASSLGQLGQPQHF. The CDR3, as DNA: TGTGCCAGCAGCTTGGGACAGTTGGGTCAGCCCCAGCATTTT.

The chain links TRBV5-1 to TRBJ1-5, with 10 bases matching TRBD1. Trimming took 0 bases from V and 5 from J; bases not matched to a gene: 8. The CDR3 covers 17 residues. CDR1 is SGHRS, CDR2 YFSETQ, per germline. The CDR3 loop reads CASSLGPTGGSDQPQHF. The CDR3 DNA sequence: TGCGCCAGCAGCTTGGGTCCGACAGGGGGCTCTGATCAGCCCCAGCATTTT.

This clone was detected only a few times. The chain employs TRBV6-5 and TRBJ2-7; weak D call: TRBD1 (5 bases). This CDR3 is 15 amino acids long. The germline V gene has CDR1 MNHEY and CDR2 SVGAGI. V was shortened by 3 bases and J by 5 bases, with 17 bases between the two germline ends. The CDR3 loop is CASSYSLGRVDEQYF. The CDR3, as DNA: TGTGCCAGCAGTTATTCGTTAGGCAGGGTCGACGAGCAGTACTTC.

The V and J genes are TRBV7-9 and TRBJ1-2; TRBD1 agrees at 8 bases. CDR1 and CDR2 from the germline V gene are SEHNR and FQNEAQ (reference sequence). The CDR3 length is 13 residues. V lost 5 bases and J lost 3; bases outside the gene matches: 2. This CDR3 is CASSQDRDYGYTF. The CDR3 DNA reads TGTGCCAGCAGCCAGGACAGGGACTATGGCTACACCTTC.